These 11 T cell receptor beta chains came from one sample sequenced in a study of STAT5B mutations in CD4+ large granular lymphocyte leukemia. Some clones are missing from TCRdb's copy, which holds only in-frame ones; the method was immunoSEQ multiplex PCR. Of about 38,000 clones listed, 70% to 80% are singletons. Sequenced input: CD4+ T cells from blood buffy coats. These receptors all come from a human donor in good health.

This clone has a handful of counts. CDR3 amino acids: CASSEFSGTYEQYF. In nucleotides, the CDR3 is TGTGCCAGCAGTGAATTTTCAGGAACCTACGAGCAGTACTTC. The chain recombines TRBV25-1 with TRBJ2-7; D is undetermined. Trimming shortened V by 1 base and J by 2 bases, and 9 bases separated the two germline ends. The V gene's germline CDR1 is MGHDK and CDR2 SYGVNS. The CDR3 extends over 14 amino acids.

The chain is built from TRBV5-6 and TRBJ2-2; D gene uncertain. CDR1 is SGHDT, CDR2 YYEEEE, per germline. The CDR3 runs 14 residues. With 0 bases removed from V and 1 base from J, the gap between germline ends came to 4 bases. CDR3 DNA: TGTGCCAGCAGCTTGGACGGGAACACCGGGGAGCTGTTTTTT. The encoded protein is CASSLDGNTGELFF.

This clone came up a few times. The chain couples TRBV18 to TRBJ1-5, with a tentative D call TRBD1 (6 bases). Trimming took 4 bases from V and 7 from J, leaving 14 bases between them. The CDR3 sequence is 14 residues long. Germline CDR1 is KGHSH and CDR2 is LQKENI. The CDR3 DNA sequence: TGTGCCAGCTCACAAGGAGAGGGGGTGCAGCCCCAGCATTTT. This gives the protein CASSQGEGVQPQHF.

The rearrangement links TRBV6-5 to TRBJ1-2, with D hard to call. Trimming removed 4 bases from V and 2 bases from J, with 11 bases in between. Germline CDR1 MNHEY, CDR2 SVGAGI. CDR3 length equals 14 residues. In DNA form, the CDR3 reads TGTGCCAGCAGTTTGACTCAGAAGAACTATGGCTACACCTTC. Its protein product is CASSLTQKNYGYTF.

This clone has just a few counts. The chain is built from TRBV5-5 and TRBJ1-1, with TRBD1 as a possible D gene (6 bases). Germline loops: CDR1 SGHKS, CDR2 YYEKEE (reference sequence). This CDR3 has 14 amino acids. V lost 5 bases and J 1 base, leaving 12 bases between the germline ends. Written as DNA, the CDR3 is TGTGCCAGCAGGCCCGGGACACCGAACACTGAAGCTTTCTTT. It translates to CASRPGTPNTEAFF.

In nucleotides, the CDR3 is TGTGCCAGCAGCCAAGAAAGGTTGGCCCTCGGTGAGCAGTTCTTC. This codes for CASSQERLALGEQFF. The chain has TRBV16 and TRBJ2-1; D not certain. Germline-derived CDR1 and CDR2 are KGHSY and FQNENV. This CDR3 region has 15 residues. The germline V and J ends were trimmed by 2 bases and 9 bases, with 17 bases remaining between them.

The chain couples TRBV6-5 to TRBJ2-5; weak D call: TRBD1 (6 bases). CDR1 and CDR2 (germline): MNHEY, SVGAGI. The V gene lost 9 bases and the J gene lost 2 bases, with 13 bases spanning the gap. There are 13 residues in the CDR3. CDR3 nucleotide sequence: TGTGCCAGTCGGGACATTGTTCAAGAGACCCAGTACTTC. Its translation is CASRDIVQETQYF.

The genes are TRBV4-1 and TRBJ2-1; 7 bases are shared with TRBD2. Germline V gene sequence: CDR1 MGHRA, CDR2 YSYEKL. Trimming cost V 1 base and J 0 bases; bases outside gene matches: 6. The CDR3 loop spans 17 amino acids. CDR3 loop: CASSQVGGRVSYNEQFF. CDR3 in DNA: TGCGCCAGCAGCCAAGTAGGAGGGAGGGTCTCCTACAATGAGCAGTTCTTC.

J is TRBJ1-2 and V is TRBV5-4; D gene unclear. CDR3 length: 15 residues. Germline V gene lookup returns CDR1 SGHNT and CDR2 YYREEE (reference sequence). The V and J ends lost 0 bases and 0 bases respectively, with 9 bases between them. This CDR3 is CASSLAQPSNYGYTF. Here the CDR3 DNA reads TGTGCCAGCAGCTTGGCACAGCCATCTAACTATGGCTACACCTTC. Full variable domain (remainder filled in from reference TRBV5-4 and TRBJ1-2): ETGVTQSPTHLIKTRGQQVTLRCSSQSGHNTVSWYQQALGQGPQFIFQYYREEENGRGNFPPRFSGLQFPNYSSELNVNALELDDSALYLCASSLAQPSNYGYTFGSGTRLTVV.

By frequency in the sample, this clone is medium-sized. The chain has TRBV5-4 and TRBJ1-2; tentative D call: TRBD1 (6 bases). V was trimmed by 0 bases and J by 8 bases, leaving 8 bases between them. This CDR3 region has 12 residues. From germline, CDR1 is SGHNT and CDR2 YYREEE (reference sequence). The CDR3 nucleotides are TGTGCCAGCAGCTTGGGGGGGCTGGGCTACACCTTC. Protein: CASSLGGLGYTF.

Comment on this clone: At one of its ends the junction is not consistent with the germline gene, which may arise from a read error. The chain uses TRBV7-7 and TRBJ2-7; TRBD1 matches at 10 bases. The CDR3 contains 14 residues. Germline V gene sequence: CDR1 SSHAT, CDR2 FNYEAQ (reference sequence). The CDR3 loop reads CASSSGQGLYEQYF. The CDR3 bases are TGTGCTAGCAGCTCGGGACAGGGGTTGTACGAGCAGTACTTC.